This entry lists 2 T cell receptor beta chains sequenced from one sample in a study of shared clonotypes between healthy human individuals. Clones were read by immunoSEQ multiplex PCR, and TCRdb kept only the in-frame ones, dropping some. The sample lists approximately 480,000 clones, about 75% occurring once. Input material: PBMCs. The receptors derive from a woman aged 40 to 50 in good health. Some clones in this sample may be carry-over from other donors' samples.

This clone was recorded many times. The same CDR3 also results from other DNA sequences found in this sample. This chain joins TRBV5-1 and TRBJ2-5; D is perhaps TRBD1 (6 bases). This CDR3 is 15 amino acids long. The ends were cut back, 5 bases at V and 2 bases at J, with 16 bases in the middle. Germline V CDR1 and CDR2: SGHRS, YFSETQ. The chain's CDR3 is CASRPAPGQQETQYF. As DNA, the CDR3 is TGCGCCAGCAGACCAGCGCCGGGACAACAAGAGACCCAGTACTTC.

This clone showed up many times. This sample includes further DNA sequences coding for the same CDR3. This chain uses TRBV28 with TRBJ1-5; D not resolved. The CDR3 has 12 residues. Trimming removed 5 bases from V and 6 bases from J, with 8 bases in between. Germline V CDR1 and CDR2: MDHEN, SYDVKM. The CDR3 nucleotides read TGTGCCAGCAGTCCGGCCGGTCAGCCCCAGCATTTT. It codes for CASSPAGQPQHF.